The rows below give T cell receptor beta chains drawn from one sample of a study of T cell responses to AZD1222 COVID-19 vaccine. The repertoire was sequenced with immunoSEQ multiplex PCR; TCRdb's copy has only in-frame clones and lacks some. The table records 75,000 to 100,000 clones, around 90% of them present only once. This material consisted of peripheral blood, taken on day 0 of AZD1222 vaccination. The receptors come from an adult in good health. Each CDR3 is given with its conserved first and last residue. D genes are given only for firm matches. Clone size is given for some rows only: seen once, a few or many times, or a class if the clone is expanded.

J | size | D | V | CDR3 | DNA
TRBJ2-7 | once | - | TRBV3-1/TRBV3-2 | CASSLRQSYEQYF | TGTGCCAGCAGCCTGCGACAGTCCTACGAGCAGTACTTC
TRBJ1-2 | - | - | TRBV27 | CASSLWSGDRDGYTF | TGTGCCAGCAGTTTATGGTCAGGGGATCGCGATGGCTACACCTTC
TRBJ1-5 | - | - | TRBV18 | CASSPGRGNQPQHF | TGTGCCAGCTCACCCGGGAGGGGCAATCAGCCCCAGCATTTT
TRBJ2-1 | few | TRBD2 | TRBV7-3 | CASSDPLAGVGENEQFF | TGTGCCAGCAGCGACCCCCTAGCGGGAGTTGGGGAGAATGAGCAGTTCTTC
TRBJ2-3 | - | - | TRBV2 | CASSRRGSEADTQYF | TGTGCCAGCAGTCGAAGGGGGTCCGAGGCAGATACGCAGTATTTT
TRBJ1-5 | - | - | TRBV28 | CASRPPGASNQPQHF | TGTGCCAGCAGACCACCAGGGGCAAGCAATCAGCCCCAGCATTTT
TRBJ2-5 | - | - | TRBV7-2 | CASSPGSGKTQYF | TGTGCCAGCAGCCCAGGCTCTGGAAAGACCCAGTACTTC
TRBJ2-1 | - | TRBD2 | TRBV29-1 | CSVGRGGSYHNEQFF | TGCAGCGTTGGGCGCGGCGGGAGTTACCACAATGAGCAGTTCTTC
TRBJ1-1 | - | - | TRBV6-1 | CASSEYQGGNTEAFF | TGTGCCAGCAGTGAATATCAGGGCGGCAACACTGAAGCTTTCTTT
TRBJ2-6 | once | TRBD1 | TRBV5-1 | CASRPGTGGSGANVLTF | TGCGCCAGCAGACCCGGGACAGGGGGGTCTGGGGCCAACGTCCTGACTTTC
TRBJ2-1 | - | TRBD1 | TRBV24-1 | CATSSGQGKYNEQFF | TGTGCCACCAGTTCAGGACAGGGGAAATACAATGAGCAGTTCTTC
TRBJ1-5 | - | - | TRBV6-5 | CASMSWGQPQHF | TGTGCCAGCATGTCTTGGGGTCAGCCCCAGCATTTT
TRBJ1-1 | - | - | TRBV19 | CATSIRNTEAFF | TGTGCCACATCTATAAGGAACACTGAAGCTTTCTTT
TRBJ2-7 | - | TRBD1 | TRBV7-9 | CASSSGQAISYEQYF | TGTGCCAGCAGCTCGGGACAGGCAATCTCCTACGAGCAGTACTTC
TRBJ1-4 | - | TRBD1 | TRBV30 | CAWSVLHRQGTNEKLFF | TGTGCCTGGAGTGTTTTACACCGACAGGGAACTAATGAAAAACTGTTTTTT
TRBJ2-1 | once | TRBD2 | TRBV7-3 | CASSPQRIGLAGNEQFF | TGTGCCAGCAGCCCCCAGCGAATCGGACTAGCAGGTAATGAGCAGTTCTTC
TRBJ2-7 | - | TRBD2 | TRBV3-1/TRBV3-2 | CASSPTGTSGSRLYEQYF | TGTGCCAGCAGCCCTACCGGGACTAGCGGGAGTCGATTATACGAGCAGTACTTC
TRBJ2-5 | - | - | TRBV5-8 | CASSHMRGKETQYF | TGTGCCAGCAGTCATATGCGCGGTAAAGAGACCCAGTACTTC
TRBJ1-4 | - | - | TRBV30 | CAWRVNEKLFF | TGTGCCTGGAGGGTAAATGAAAAACTGTTTTTT
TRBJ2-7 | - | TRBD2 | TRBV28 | CASTAGAPYEQYF | TGTGCCAGCACAGCGGGAGCCCCCTACGAGCAGTACTTC
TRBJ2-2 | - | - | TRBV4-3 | CASSQDLSGDGELFF | TGCGCCAGCAGCCAAGATCTTAGCGGTGACGGGGAGCTGTTTTTT
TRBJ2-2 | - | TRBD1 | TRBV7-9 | CASSLAGTGDAGELFF | TGTGCCAGCAGCTTAGCGGGGACAGGGGACGCCGGGGAGCTGTTTTTT
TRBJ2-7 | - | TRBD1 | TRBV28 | CASSLGTASYEQYF | TGTGCCAGCAGTTTGGGGACAGCCAGCTACGAGCAGTACTTC
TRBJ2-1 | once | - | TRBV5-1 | CASKNGRSYNEQFF | TGCGCCAGCAAAAACGGGCGCTCCTACAATGAGCAGTTCTTC
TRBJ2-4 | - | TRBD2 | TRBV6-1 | CASSEFGAGVKNIQYF | TGTGCCAGCAGTGAATTTGGGGCGGGAGTGAAAAACATTCAGTACTTC
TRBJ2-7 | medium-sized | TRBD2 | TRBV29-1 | CSVVAGGLSYEQYF | TGCAGCGTTGTAGCGGGAGGGCTGTCCTACGAGCAGTACTTC
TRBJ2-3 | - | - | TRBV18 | CASSPVTSTDTQYF | TGTGCCAGCTCCCCCGTTACTAGCACAGATACGCAGTATTTT
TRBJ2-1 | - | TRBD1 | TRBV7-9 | CASSTYRGRDNEQFF | TGTGCCAGCAGCACCTACAGGGGTAGAGACAATGAGCAGTTCTTC
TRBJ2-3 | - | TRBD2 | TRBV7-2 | CASSLVSGGRADTQYF | TGTGCCAGCAGCTTAGTATCGGGAGGCCGCGCAGATACGCAGTATTTT
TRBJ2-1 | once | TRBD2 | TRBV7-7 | CASSYGTSGRNEQFF | TGTGCCAGCAGCTATGGGACTAGCGGGAGAAATGAGCAGTTCTTC
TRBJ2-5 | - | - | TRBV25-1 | CASSPPEETQYF | TGTGCCAGCAGTCCCCCGGAGGAGACCCAGTACTTC
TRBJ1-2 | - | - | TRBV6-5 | CASSYSRQANYGYTF | TGTGCCAGCAGTTACTCGCGACAGGCCAACTATGGCTACACCTTC
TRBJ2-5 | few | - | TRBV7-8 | CASSRGRHQETQYF | TGTGCCAGCAGCCGAGGACGGCACCAAGAGACCCAGTACTTC
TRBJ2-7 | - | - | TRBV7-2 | CASSHGQSYEQYF | TGTGCCAGCAGCCACGGACAGTCCTACGAGCAGTACTTC
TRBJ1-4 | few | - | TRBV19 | CASSIKDEKLFF | TGTGCCAGTAGTATTAAGGACGAAAAACTGTTTTTT
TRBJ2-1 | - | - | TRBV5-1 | CASSSSLREQFF | TGCGCCAGCAGCTCTTCACTACGCGAGCAGTTCTTC
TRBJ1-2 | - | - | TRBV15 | CATSRNLPSPYGYTF | TGTGCCACCAGCAGAAACCTGCCTTCACCGTATGGCTACACCTTC
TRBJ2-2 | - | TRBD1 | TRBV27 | CASSFTLDRALNTGELFF | TGTGCCAGCAGTTTTACTTTGGACAGGGCATTGAACACCGGGGAGCTGTTTTTT
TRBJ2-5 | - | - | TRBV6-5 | CASSYSAGQETQYF | TGTGCCAGCAGTTACTCGGCAGGTCAAGAGACCCAGTACTTC
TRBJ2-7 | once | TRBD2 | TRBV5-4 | CASSWVPGLAGGEQYF | TGTGCCAGCAGCTGGGTACCGGGACTAGCGGGAGGCGAGCAGTACTTC
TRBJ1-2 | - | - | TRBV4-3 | CASSQETGLRLGYTF | TGCGCCAGCAGCCAGGAAACAGGGTTAAGGCTGGGCTACACCTTC
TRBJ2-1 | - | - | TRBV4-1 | CASSQELGRPEQFF | TGCGCCAGCAGCCAAGAACTGGGTCGCCCTGAGCAGTTCTTC
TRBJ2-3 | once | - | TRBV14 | CASSQDSFATITDTQYF | TGTGCCAGCAGCCAAGATAGCTTTGCGACTATCACAGATACGCAGTATTTT
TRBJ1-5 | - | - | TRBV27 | CASRSNRVQPQHF | TGTGCCAGCAGATCTAATAGGGTCCAGCCCCAGCATTTT
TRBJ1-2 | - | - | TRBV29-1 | CSVGGSDGYTF | TGCAGCGTTGGGGGCAGCGATGGCTACACCTTC
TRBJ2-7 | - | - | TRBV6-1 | CASSEGADLSYEQYF | TGTGCCAGCAGTGAAGGTGCGGATCTCTCCTACGAGCAGTACTTC
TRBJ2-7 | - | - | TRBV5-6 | CASSLVSTPYEQYF | TGTGCCAGCAGCTTGGTTAGCACTCCCTACGAGCAGTACTTC
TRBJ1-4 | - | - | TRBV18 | CASTPTLQGNEKLFF | TGTGCCAGCACCCCTACGTTGCAGGGTAATGAAAAACTGTTTTTT
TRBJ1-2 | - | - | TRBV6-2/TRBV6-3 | CASSYGLRGYTF | TGTGCCAGCAGTTACGGTTTGCGGGGCTACACCTTC
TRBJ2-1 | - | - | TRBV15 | CATKMQGGNEQFF | TGTGCCACCAAGATGCAGGGTGGCAATGAGCAGTTCTTC
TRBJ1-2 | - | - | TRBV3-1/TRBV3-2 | CASSQEIDYGYTF | TGTGCCAGCAGCCAAGAAATAGACTATGGCTACACCTTC
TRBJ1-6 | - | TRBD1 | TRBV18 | CASSQGTGGYNSPLHF | TGTGCCAGCTCACAAGGGACAGGGGGTTATAATTCACCCCTCCACTTT
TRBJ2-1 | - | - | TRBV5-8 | CASSLTGLFNEQFF | TGTGCCAGCAGCTTAACGGGATTGTTCAATGAGCAGTTCTTC
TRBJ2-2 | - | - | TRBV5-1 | CASRDSDTGELFF | TGCGCCAGCAGGGACAGCGACACCGGGGAGCTGTTTTTT
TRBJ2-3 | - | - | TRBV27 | CASSSSTTDTQYF | TGTGCCAGCAGTTCCTCTACCACAGATACGCAGTATTTT
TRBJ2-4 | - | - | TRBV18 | CASSPGKLAKNIQYF | TGTGCCAGCTCACCCGGCAAATTAGCCAAAAACATTCAGTACTTC
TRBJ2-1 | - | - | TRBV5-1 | CASRNWGLGTVNEQFF | TGCGCCAGCAGGAATTGGGGTTTGGGCACCGTAAATGAGCAGTTCTTC
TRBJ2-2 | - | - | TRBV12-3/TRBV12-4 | CASIQVSGELFF | TGTGCCAGCATTCAAGTTTCCGGGGAGCTGTTTTTT
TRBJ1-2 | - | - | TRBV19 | CASRPVVNYGYTF | TGTGCCAGTAGGCCGGTCGTGAACTATGGCTACACCTTC